Listed below are T cell receptor beta chains from one sample, sequenced in a study of regulatory and conventional T cells in RAG deficiency. The assay was immunoSEQ multiplex PCR, and TCRdb's table has in-frame clones only and misses some. The table has more than 35,000 clones, about 90% seen once. The sample was also reused in another study, on regulatory T cells.

The material sequenced was CD4+ effector T cells sorted from blood. All receptors come from a human donor in good health. CDR3s include the opening cysteine and the closing phenylalanine or tryptophan. The D gene is left open where the match is weak. The size field is filled for only some rows; it gives once, few, many or a size class.

len	d_gene	abundance	v_gene	j_gene	CDR3aa	CDR3nt
15	TRBD1	NA	TRBV19	TRBJ2-1	CASSISGTVYNEQFF	TGTGCCAGTAGTATCTCCGGGACAGTTTACAATGAGCAGTTCTTC
13	TRBD1	NA	TRBV19	TRBJ1-2	CASSRQGAEGYTF	TGTGCCAGTAGTAGACAGGGGGCAGAGGGCTACACCTTC
13	NA	few	TRBV6-4	TRBJ1-5	CASSDRRDQPQHF	TGTGCCAGCAGTGACCGTCGCGATCAGCCCCAGCATTTT
14	TRBD1	NA	TRBV5-1	TRBJ1-2	CASSPGQAPYGYTF	TGCGCCAGCAGCCCTGGACAGGCACCCTATGGCTACACCTTC
13	NA	NA	TRBV29-1	TRBJ2-7	CSVVGRFGYEQYF	TGCAGCGTTGTGGGCAGGTTTGGTTACGAGCAGTACTTC
12	TRBD1	NA	TRBV30	TRBJ1-2	CAWTGGVYGYTF	TGTGCCTGGACAGGGGGAGTCTATGGCTACACCTTC
10	TRBD2	NA	TRBV20-1	TRBJ2-5	CSGGRETQYF	TGCTCCGGGGGGAGGGAGACCCAGTACTTC
15	NA	NA	TRBV15	TRBJ1-3	CATSTGSSAGNTIYF	TGTGCCACCAGTACGGGTAGTAGCGCTGGAAACACCATATATTTT
15	TRBD2	NA	TRBV7-2	TRBJ2-7	CASSWLAGSSYEQYF	TGTGCCAGCAGCTGGCTAGCGGGTAGCTCCTACGAGCAGTACTTC
13	NA	NA	TRBV9	TRBJ2-3	CASSVGVPDTQYF	TGTGCCAGCAGCGTAGGGGTTCCGGATACGCAGTATTTT
14	NA	NA	TRBV11-2	TRBJ1-1	CASSFSRGDTEAFF	TGTGCCAGCAGCTTTTCTAGGGGGGACACTGAAGCTTTCTTT
15	NA	NA	TRBV27	TRBJ2-7	CASSLSGQRGAEQYF	TGTGCCAGCAGTTTATCTGGGCAGAGGGGCGCCGAGCAGTACTTC
13	NA	NA	TRBV19	TRBJ2-7	CASSISRTYEQYF	TGTGCCAGTAGTATTTCCCGAACCTACGAGCAGTACTTC
15	TRBD1	few	TRBV18	TRBJ2-1	CASSPRQGRRDEQFF	TGTGCCAGCTCACCAAGACAGGGGAGGAGGGATGAGCAGTTCTTC
16	TRBD1	NA	TRBV7-9	TRBJ2-7	CASSWGQGPLGYEQYF	TGTGCCAGCAGCTGGGGACAGGGGCCTTTGGGCTACGAGCAGTACTTC
14	TRBD2	NA	TRBV5-1	TRBJ2-7	CASSYETSGNEQYF	TGCGCCAGCAGCTATGAAACTAGCGGGAACGAGCAGTACTTC
16	TRBD1	NA	TRBV4-1	TRBJ2-2	CASSRNRDRNTGELFF	TGCGCCAGCAGCCGCAACCGGGACAGGAACACCGGGGAGCTGTTTTTT
12	NA	NA	TRBV29-1	TRBJ1-5	CSVAEGRQPQHF	TGCAGCGTTGCAGAGGGCCGGCAGCCCCAGCATTTT
15	TRBD1	once	TRBV29-1	TRBJ1-1	CSVQYGTGGIAEAFF	TGCAGCGTTCAATATGGGACAGGGGGCATCGCTGAAGCTTTCTTT
12	NA	NA	TRBV2	TRBJ2-3	CASTGSTDTQYF	TGTGCCAGCACCGGGAGCACAGATACGCAGTATTTT
12	NA	once	TRBV10-3	TRBJ1-2	CAISEGNYGYTF	TGTGCCATCAGTGAGGGGAACTATGGCTACACCTTC
15	NA	NA	TRBV4-1	TRBJ1-1	CASSHSAGTETEAFF	TGCGCCAGCAGCCATTCCGCCGGGACGGAAACTGAAGCTTTCTTT
14	NA	NA	TRBV4-2	TRBJ2-7	CASSQASGAYEQYF	TGTGCCAGCAGCCAGGCCAGCGGAGCCTACGAGCAGTACTTC
15	NA	NA	TRBV6-5	TRBJ2-1	CASSADRSSYNEQFF	TGTGCCAGCAGTGCTGATAGGTCCTCCTACAATGAGCAGTTCTTC
14	NA	once	TRBV27	TRBJ1-1	CASRGRDVNTEAFF	TGTGCCAGCAGAGGGAGGGACGTGAACACTGAAGCTTTCTTT
13	NA	NA	TRBV12-1	TRBJ1-1	CASSLPRFTEAFF	TGTGCCAGCAGCCTTCCCCGGTTCACTGAAGCTTTCTTT
13	NA	NA	TRBV29-1	TRBJ2-7	CSVTLIPPYEQYF	TGCAGCGTTACCTTGATCCCTCCGTACGAGCAGTACTTC
16	TRBD2	once	TRBV5-1	TRBJ2-3	CASSLGLAGNTDTQYF	TGCGCCAGCAGCTTGGGGCTAGCGGGGAACACAGATACGCAGTATTTT
15	TRBD1	few	TRBV27	TRBJ1-6	CASSPQGQAGSPLHF	TGTGCCAGCAGCCCCCAGGGACAGGCCGGCTCACCCCTCCACTTT
16	NA	NA	TRBV9	TRBJ1-4	CASSLGVQATNEKLFF	TGTGCCAGCAGCTTAGGGGTTCAAGCAACTAATGAAAAACTGTTTTTT
17	NA	NA	TRBV15	TRBJ2-2	CATSRVLIEGGTGELFF	TGTGCCACCAGCAGAGTACTAATAGAGGGGGGCACCGGGGAGCTGTTTTTT